These 4 T cell receptor beta chains were sequenced from one sample in a study of T cells after yellow fever vaccination. Each CDR3 protein is one row after TCRdb ran MiXCR on the 5' RACE reads. This table has tens of thousands of distinct CDR3 sequences, 4% to 6% appearing once. The sample consisted of PBMCs, either bulk or a sorted T-cell subset (CD4+, CD8+, memory, or dextramer-sorted; not recorded which), taken about 49 days after the first yellow fever vaccination. These receptors all come from a man aged 18 to 29 who received the YFV17D yellow fever vaccine.

This clonotype was seen repeatedly, ten times or more. This chain uses TRBV21-1 with TRBJ2-7. TRBV21-1 is marked as a pseudogene. The CDR3 is 11 amino acids. CDR3 amino acids: CASSKGHEQYV. CDR3 nucleotide sequence: TGTGCCAGCAGCAAAGGGCACGAGCAGTACGTC.

This clonotype was seen ten or more times. The genes are TRBV3-1 and TRBJ2-1; D is undetermined. The germline V and J ends were trimmed by 3 bases and 4 bases, with 16 bases remaining between them. The CDR3 has 16 amino acids. Looked up from germline, CDR1 is LGHDT and CDR2 is YNNKEL (reference sequence). CDR3 loop: CASSHLPPLGYNEQFF. CDR3 nucleotides: TGTGCCAGCAGCCACCTACCCCCTCTCGGGTACAATGAGCAGTTCTTC.

This clonotype was counted many times. The chain is built from TRBV15 and TRBJ2-5; D gene unclear. V lost 1 base to trimming and J lost 1 base, with 4 bases between them. CDR1 and CDR2 from the germline V gene are LNHNV and YYDKDF (reference sequence). The CDR3 consists of 13 residues. CDR3 nucleotide sequence: TGTGCCACCAGCAGAGGGGCCCAAGAGACCCAGTACTTC. Its translation: CATSRGAQETQYF.

The rearrangement uses TRBV28 and TRBJ2-5, with 7 positions matching TRBD1. V shed 7 bases, J shed 7 bases, and the junction held 15 bases outside the gene matches. The CDR3 runs to 15 residues. Germline assignment: CDR1 MDHEN and CDR2 SYDVKM. CDR3 loop: CASTFLGTVGGTQYF. The CDR3 bases are TGTGCCAGCACCTTCCTCGGGACAGTCGGAGGGACCCAGTACTTC.